This T cell receptor (beta chain) was recovered during a study of blood T cell repertoires in COVID-19. Overall study context: The United States, Italy and Spain were the sources of the acute and convalescent COVID-19 samples.

Sequencing used immunoSEQ multiplex PCR; TCRdb keeps in-frame clones, though not all of them. The sample includes some 180,000 clones, 75% to 90% of them seen just once. Sequencing used peripheral blood. This sequence originates from a man aged 35 to 55 with acute or convalescent COVID-19.

CDR3 amino acids: CATSRGGGDRVLYEQYF. The DNA of the CDR3 is TGTGCCACCAGCAGAGGGGGCGGGGACAGGGTCCTCTACGAGCAGTACTTC. The chain couples TRBV15 to TRBJ2-7, with TRBD1 matching 9 bases. V lost 1 base and J lost 3; bases outside the gene matches: 10. The germline V gene has CDR1 LNHNV and CDR2 YYDKDF (reference sequence). The CDR3 consists of 17 residues.